The table lists the clone carrying this T cell receptor beta chain with a few counts. A TCRbeta library incorporating unique molecular identifiers was prepared. TCRdb re-called the PCR reads with MiXCR, one entry per CDR3 protein. The table has over 400,000 distinct CDR3 sequences, roughly 43% seen once. Germline CDR1 is DFQATT and CDR2 is SNEGSKA (reference sequence). V was clipped by 3 bases and J by 9 bases, with 21 bases between them. The CDR3 consists of 15 residues. This record belongs to a study of T-cell reconstitution after alpha-beta-depleted transplantation in children. Sequences were derived from PBMCs, sampled before TCRalphabeta/CD19-depleted stem cell transplant. The chain has TRBV20-1 and TRBJ2-1, with D hard to call. The receptor's source is a girl aged 2 to 9 with aplastic anemia, due to receive a stem cell transplant. Here the CDR3 DNA reads TGCAGTGCTAGTGGTAGGCCCGGAGCGACGCTTGAGCAGTTCTTC. Translating gives CSASGRPGATLEQFF.